Sequencing of this T cell receptor (beta chain) was carried out in a study of cytomegalovirus exposure and HLA in healthy donors. Study information: From 150 million to 200 million T cells, an earlier analysis saw 100 million to 140 million unique TCR beta sequences. Study-wide results and limits: 150 or so TCR beta chains were listed as cytomegalovirus-associated. CMV antigen specificity was confirmed in vitro for a few CMV-associated chains. A link between a missense DCLRE1C variant and TCR beta V- and J-gene trimming emerged from a later analysis.

The PCR made use of 60 Vbeta and 13 Jbeta primers. Libraries were prepared by immunoSEQ multiplex PCR; TCRdb keeps only in-frame clonotypes and omits some of them. The sample gives approximately 150,000 clones, roughly 80% of which show up once; 13% is in the top ten. Germline V gene data show CDR1 as SGHAT and CDR2 as FQNNGV. The CDR3 contains 13 residues. V was clipped by 1 base and J by 8 bases, with 9 bases between them. On this clone itself: Its antigen is undetermined.

The TCR was taken from a woman aged 45-65 years in good health and CMV-seropositive. V usage is TRBV11-2 and J usage is TRBJ2-1; perhaps TRBD1 as D (5 bases). Sequencing was carried out using PBMCs. The CDR3 nucleotides are TGTGCCAGCAGCTTAGGAATAGGGGATGAGCAGTTCTTC. Translating gives CASSLGIGDEQFF.